Following are 19 T cell receptor beta chains from one sample sequenced in a study of T cell responses to AZD1222 COVID-19 vaccine. Method: immunoSEQ multiplex PCR; TCRdb's copy keeps in-frame clones and lacks some. The sample lists 130,000 or so clones; 88% were seen once. The starting material was peripheral blood, obtained 28 days after the second AZD1222 dose. The receptors were sampled from an adult who received the AZD1222 COVID-19 vaccine.

The J gene is TRBJ2-1, the V gene TRBV11-3; D gene ambiguous. This CDR3 region has 13 residues. Germline V lookup: CDR1 SGHNT, CDR2 YENEEA. The ends were cut back, 2 bases at V and 7 bases at J, with 9 bases in the middle. CDR3 coding DNA: TGTGCCAGCAGCTTAATGTTTGCGAATGAGCAGTTCTTC. This codes for CASSLMFANEQFF.

V usage is TRBV10-3 and J usage is TRBJ1-6; D is possibly TRBD1 (6 bases). CDR1 ENHRY and CDR2 SYGVKD come from the germline V gene. Deletions cut 6 bases from V and 7 bases from J, with 10 bases between. The CDR3 loop spans 13 amino acids. The CDR3 DNA reads as TGTGCCATCAGAGGACAGCCCAATTCACCCCTCCACTTT. Protein product: CAIRGQPNSPLHF.

The chain links TRBV5-1 to TRBJ2-7, with TRBD1 matching over 7 bases. The CDR3 runs to 14 residues. Germline V lookup: CDR1 SGHRS, CDR2 YFSETQ. Unmatched junction bases numbered 7, after V lost 4 bases and J lost 3 bases. The CDR3 spells CASSPPGQVYEQYF. DNA of the CDR3: TGCGCCAGCAGCCCCCCCGGACAGGTCTACGAGCAGTACTTC.

The rearrangement links TRBV11-2 to TRBJ1-5; tentative D call: TRBD1 (5 bases). V was pared by 4 bases and J by 4 bases, with 17 bases between. The CDR3 is 16 residues long. Germline V gives CDR1 SGHAT, CDR2 FQNNGV. The CDR3 coding sequence is TGTGCCAGCAGCTCCGTAGGGGCCGGGGGAAATCAGCCCCAGCATTTT. Residues: CASSSVGAGGNQPQHF.

In its sample, this clone was seen once. This chain joins TRBV30 and TRBJ1-4, with unresolved D. V was shortened by 4 bases and J by 3 bases, with 9 bases between the two germline ends. CDR3 length: 13 amino acids. Germline assignment: CDR1 GTSNPN and CDR2 SVGIG (reference sequence). CDR3 sequence reads: CAWTRASNEKLFF. The DNA of the CDR3 is TGTGCCTGGACGAGGGCTTCTAATGAAAAACTGTTTTTT.

V gene TRBV7-2 combines with J gene TRBJ2-1; 7 bases fit TRBD1. Germline CDR1 and CDR2: SGHTA and FQGNSA. V trimming: 0 bases; J trimming: 4 bases; junction bases outside the gene matches: 12. The CDR3 length is 18 residues. The DNA of the CDR3 is TGTGCCAGCAGCTTAGCCCCCTGGGAGACAGGGTATTACAATGAGCAGTTCTTC. Protein: CASSLAPWETGYYNEQFF.

Remarks on this clone: The missing conserved phenylalanine or tryptophan at the end of this CDR3 makes a read error likely. The DNA is left out, because the CDR3 cannot be placed on it with certainty; the CDR3 is given as TCRdb lists it. The J gene is TRBJ1-2, the V gene TRBV20-1. The V gene's germline CDR1 is DFQATT and CDR2 SNEGSKA (reference sequence). The CDR3 region is 8 residues in length, termini included. CDR3 region: CSAREGED.

This clone came up once. The rearrangement links TRBV28 to TRBJ1-1, with a tentative D call TRBD1 (5 bases). Germline V gene lookup returns CDR1 MDHEN and CDR2 SYDVKM. V shed 7 bases and J shed 5 bases, with 17 bases lying between them. The CDR3 is made up of 14 amino acids. The CDR3 is CASTRSGAETEAFF. The CDR3 coding sequence is TGTGCCAGCACCCGATCCGGGGCAGAGACTGAAGCTTTCTTT.

This chain joins TRBV3-1 (or the pseudogene TRBV3-2) and TRBJ1-2; no firm D call. With 2 bases removed from V and 2 bases from J, the gap between germline ends came to 6 bases. This CDR3 is 13 amino acids long. CDR1 is LGHDT, CDR2 YNNKEL, per germline (reference sequence). The chain's CDR3 is CASSQQRNYGYTF. The CDR3 DNA is TGTGCCAGCAGCCAACAACGGAACTATGGCTACACCTTC.

The chain combines TRBV28 with TRBJ1-1, with TRBD1 matching 9 bases. Germline CDR1 MDHEN, CDR2 SYDVKM. The trim removed 6 bases at V and 6 bases at J, leaving 8 bases unmatched. The CDR3 length is 14 residues. The CDR3 coding sequence is TGTGCCAGCAGCACAGGGGGCCGAAGACCTGAAGCTTTCTTT. Its protein is CASSTGGRRPEAFF.

V and J are TRBV5-1 and TRBJ2-1; 9 positions match TRBD2. CDR1 and CDR2 (germline): SGHRS, YFSETQ. Losses at the gene ends were 4 bases for V and 4 bases for J; bases not matched to a gene: 9. This CDR3 is built from 16 residues. Here the CDR3 DNA reads TGCGCCAGCAGCGGGGCGGCTAGCGGGATTTACAATGAGCAGTTCTTC. This codes for CASSGAASGIYNEQFF.

This clone was picked up one time. The chain has TRBV2 and TRBJ1-5; D gene uncertain. This CDR3 comprises 13 residues. Per the germline V gene, CDR1 is SNHLY and CDR2 is FYNNEI. The V end was cut by 6 bases, the J end by 5 bases, with 11 bases between. CDR3 nucleotide sequence: TGTGCCAGCAGCTACCTGGAAGATCAGCCCCAGCATTTT. The encoded protein is CASSYLEDQPQHF.

The CDR3 DNA is TGTGCCAGCAGCCCCCTTTACGGCAGTGGCTACACCTTC. It codes for CASSPLYGSGYTF. This chain connects TRBV5-5 to TRBJ1-2; D is ambiguous. The CDR3 covers 13 residues. V shed 4 bases and J shed 7 bases, with 14 bases lying between them. Germline V gene lookup returns CDR1 SGHKS and CDR2 YYEKEE (reference sequence).

The chain has TRBV21-1 and TRBJ2-7; TRBD1 is taken as the D call from the table, unchecked against the DNA. TRBV21-1 is labeled a pseudogene. This CDR3 region has 15 residues. The CDR3: CASTLIRDTTYEQYF. The CDR3 nucleotides are TGTGCCAGCACCCTCATCCGGGACACCACCTACGAGCAGTACTTC.

The chain recombines TRBV4-1 with TRBJ2-7, with D possibly TRBD2 on 6 matching bases. From germline, CDR1 is MGHRA and CDR2 YSYEKL. The CDR3 covers 16 residues. Trimming shortened V by 0 bases and J by 3 bases, and 15 bases separated the two germline ends. CDR3 sequence: CASSQEGASDYYEQYF. The CDR3 bases are TGCGCCAGCAGCCAAGAGGGAGCTAGCGACTACTACGAGCAGTACTTC.

As DNA, the CDR3 is TGTGCCTGGAGGGTAAAGGACAGGGTCAAGGAAGCTTTCTTT. This gives the protein CAWRVKDRVKEAFF. The rearrangement links TRBV30 to TRBJ1-1; TRBD1 aligns across 8 bases. In germline, CDR1 is GTSNPN, CDR2 SVGIG (reference sequence). The CDR3 has 14 amino acids. Germline trimming cut 3 bases from V and 8 bases from J; bases unmatched to any gene: 11.

The chain employs TRBV18 and TRBJ2-2; TRBD1 agrees at 11 bases. Germline CDR1 KGHSH, CDR2 LQKENI. The CDR3 covers 16 residues. V trimming: 6 bases; J trimming: 7 bases; junction bases outside the gene matches: 10. The CDR3 nucleotides are TGTGCCAGCTCGCCCGGACAGGGGGCGCGAGACGGGGAGCTGTTTTTT. Translation: CASSPGQGARDGELFF.

In nucleotides, the CDR3 is TGTGCCAGCAGTCTTTTCGGGACCTATGGCTACACCTTC. Its protein is CASSLFGTYGYTF. The chain links TRBV6-5 to TRBJ1-2; D might be TRBD1 (5 bases). The CDR3 covers 13 residues. Germline V gives CDR1 MNHEY, CDR2 SVGAGI. Trimming pared 5 bases from V and 4 bases from J, leaving 11 bases between.

J is TRBJ2-3 and V is TRBV7-6; tentatively, D is TRBD2 (6 bases). Germline-derived CDR1 and CDR2 are SGHVS and FNYEAQ. The CDR3 sequence is 15 residues long. V was clipped by 5 bases and J by 3 bases, with 15 bases between them. CDR3 coding DNA: TGTGCCAGCAGCAACCCCCTGGGACTTACAGATACGCAGTATTTT. Protein: CASSNPLGLTDTQYF.